What follows are 21 T cell receptor beta chains derived from one specimen sequenced in a study of T cell responses to AZD1222 COVID-19 vaccine. The data were produced by immunoSEQ multiplex PCR, yet TCRdb's version contains in-frame clones alone and is incomplete. This table holds nearly 95,000 clones, 80% to 90% found once. This material consisted of peripheral blood, taken 28 days after the second AZD1222 dose. The receptors here all came from an adult who received the AZD1222 COVID-19 vaccine.

The chain is built from TRBV9 and TRBJ1-1, with a possible D match to TRBD1 (5 bases). From germline, CDR1 is SGDLS and CDR2 YYNGEE. Trimming cost V 3 bases and J 4 bases, with 13 bases left between them. The CDR3 totals 14 residues. The CDR3 protein is CASSARDFVTEAFF. The CDR3 DNA sequence: TGTGCCAGCAGCGCCCGGGACTTTGTCACTGAAGCTTTCTTT.

The V gene is TRBV2, the J gene TRBJ2-1; 9 bases agree with TRBD2. CDR3 length equals 13 residues. Germline loops: CDR1 SNHLY, CDR2 FYNNEI. This CDR3 reads CARERGAYNEQFF. The CDR3 DNA is TGTGCTAGAGAGCGGGGGGCTTACAATGAGCAGTTCTTC.

This rearrangement joins TRBV6-5 to TRBJ1-4, with D hard to call. This CDR3 comprises 13 residues. The V end lost 6 bases, the J end lost 8 bases, and 13 bases lay between the germline ends. The germline CDR1 and CDR2 sequences are MNHEY and SVGAGI. CDR3 residues: CASSDPTDEKLFF. Written as DNA, the CDR3 is TGTGCCAGCAGCGACCCGACGGACGAAAAACTGTTTTTT.

The chain recombines TRBV7-2 with TRBJ1-3, with D hard to call. The CDR3 is 14 amino acids. The V gene's germline CDR1 is SGHTA and CDR2 FQGNSA. With 4 bases removed from V and 0 bases from J, the gap between germline ends came to 7 bases. The CDR3 nucleotides are TGTGCCAGCAGCTGGCAGATCTCTGGAAACACCATATATTTT. Translation: CASSWQISGNTIYF.

The chain combines TRBV12-5 with TRBJ2-5; D not resolved. Germline V CDR1 and CDR2: LGHNT, FRNRAP. The CDR3 has 12 amino acids. The V end lost 6 bases, the J end lost 1 base, and 6 bases lay between the germline ends. The CDR3: CASGLAQETQYF. The CDR3, as DNA: TGTGCTAGTGGCCTGGCCCAAGAGACCCAGTACTTC.

V is TRBV24-1 and J is TRBJ2-3; 15 nucleotides agree with TRBD2. The CDR3 loop spans 23 amino acids. Losses at the gene ends were 1 base for V and 2 bases for J; bases not matched to a gene: 18. The germline V gene has CDR1 KGHDR and CDR2 SFDVKD. The CDR3 DNA is TGTGCCACCAGTGATTTACCCTCCGGGACTAGCGGGAGGCCACCCTATACCACAGATACGCAGTATTTT. It translates to CATSDLPSGTSGRPPYTTDTQYF.

This chain connects TRBV3-1 (or the pseudogene TRBV3-2) to TRBJ1-2, with D possibly matching TRBD1 (5 bases). Deletions cut 4 bases from V and 4 bases from J, with 13 bases between. Germline-derived CDR1 and CDR2 are LGHDT and YNNKEL (reference sequence). The CDR3 sequence is 14 residues long. CDR3 in amino acids: CASSRGGRSYGYTF. CDR3 coding DNA: TGTGCCAGCAGCCGCGGGGGGAGAAGCTATGGCTACACCTTC.

The V and J genes are TRBV5-1 and TRBJ2-5; D gene ambiguous. The CDR3 has 16 residues. V lost 0 bases and J 1 base, leaving 13 bases between the germline ends. Germline CDR1 SGHRS, CDR2 YFSETQ. The CDR3 loop is CASSLEGLGSQETQYF. CDR3 nucleotides: TGCGCCAGCAGCTTGGAGGGTTTAGGAAGCCAAGAGACCCAGTACTTC.

This clone was counted a few times. The chain carries TRBV9 and TRBJ1-2; TRBD1 matches at 10 bases. Trimming at V came to 4 bases and at J to 8 bases, leaving 8 bases not matched to a gene. The CDR3 extends over 14 amino acids. CDR1 is SGDLS, CDR2 YYNGEE, per germline. CDR3 residues: CASSPRQGAEGYTF. The CDR3 DNA reads TGTGCCAGCAGCCCTCGACAGGGGGCGGAAGGCTACACCTTC.

This clone was picked up one time. V usage is TRBV10-3 and J usage is TRBJ2-1; 8 positions match TRBD1. The CDR3 consists of 14 residues. Germline V CDR1 and CDR2: ENHRY, SYGVKD. Trimming removed 10 bases from V and 8 bases from J; junction bases left unmatched: 13. The CDR3 protein is CASSRDRKQDEQFF. The CDR3 bases are TGTGCCAGCTCCCGGGACAGGAAACAGGATGAGCAGTTCTTC.

V usage is TRBV5-1 and J usage is TRBJ1-1; 7 nucleotides align to TRBD1. In germline, CDR1 is SGHRS, CDR2 YFSETQ. This CDR3 has 14 amino acids. V shed 2 bases and J 0 bases; nucleotides not matched to a gene: 1. Here the CDR3 DNA reads TGCGCCAGCAGCTTAGGGGGCGTGAACACTGAAGCTTTCTTT. It is translated as CASSLGGVNTEAFF.

This chain connects TRBV18 to TRBJ1-1, with 7 positions matching TRBD1. Germline trimming cut 6 bases from V and 2 bases from J; bases unmatched to any gene: 9. The CDR3 runs 15 residues. Germline V lookup: CDR1 KGHSH, CDR2 LQKENI. The CDR3 DNA reads as TGTGCCAGCTCCCCGAGACAGGGTGACAACACTGAAGCTTTCTTT. Protein: CASSPRQGDNTEAFF. The full variable domain, in which reference TRBV18 and TRBJ1-1 provide the parts outside the CDR3, is NAGVMQNPRHLVRRRGQEARLRCSPMKGHSHVYWYRQLPEEGLKFMVYLQKENIIDESGMPKERFSAEFPKEGPSILRIQQVVRGDSAAYFCASSPRQGDNTEAFFGQGTRLTVV.

In its sample, this clone is medium-sized. The rearrangement joins TRBV6-4 to TRBJ2-1; 12 nucleotides align to TRBD2. Unmatched junction bases numbered 0, after V lost 0 bases and J lost 6 bases. From germline, CDR1 is MRHNA and CDR2 SNTAGT. The CDR3 consists of 15 residues. The CDR3 coding sequence is TGTGCCAGCAGTGACTCGACTAGCGGGAGCAATGAGCAGTTCTTC. As protein: CASSDSTSGSNEQFF.

CDR3 DNA: TGCAGCGTTGAAGATTATGACTTTTATTGGACTGAAGCTTTCTTT. As protein: CSVEDYDFYWTEAFF. The J gene is TRBJ1-1, the V gene TRBV29-1; D is unresolved. Germline loops: CDR1 SQVTM, CDR2 ANQGSEA. The V and J ends lost 0 bases and 5 bases respectively, with 16 bases between them. The CDR3 is made up of 15 amino acids.

The sample holds one count of this clone. The chain combines TRBV7-8 with TRBJ1-3; 7 bases agree with TRBD1. The CDR3 consists of 15 residues. The trim removed 5 bases at V and 0 bases at J, leaving 4 bases unmatched. Looked up from germline, CDR1 is SGHVS and CDR2 is FQNEAQ. The CDR3 DNA reads as TGTGCCAGCAGCATAGGGACAGTCTCTGGAAACACCATATATTTT. Protein product: CASSIGTVSGNTIYF.

The chain carries TRBV7-9 and TRBJ2-6; 7 bases align to TRBD1. The CDR3 spans 16 residues. V was pared by 6 bases and J by 2 bases, with 7 bases of the junction left unmatched. Per germline, CDR1 SEHNR and CDR2 FQNEAQ (reference sequence). The CDR3 sequence is CASRPVTGAGANVLTF. CDR3 coding DNA: TGTGCCAGCAGGCCAGTTACAGGGGCTGGGGCCAACGTCCTGACTTTC. Full variable domain (outside the CDR3, taken from reference TRBV7-9 and TRBJ2-6): DTGVSQNPRHKITKRGQNVTFRCDPISEHNRLYWYRQTLGQGPEFLTYFQNEAQLEKSRLLSDRFSAERPKGSFSTLEIQRTEQGDSAMYLCASRPVTGAGANVLTFGAGSRLTVL.

The chain links TRBV7-9 to TRBJ1-1; no firm D call. Per germline, CDR1 SEHNR and CDR2 FQNEAQ (reference sequence). The V and J ends lost 0 bases and 5 bases respectively, with 10 bases between them. The CDR3 consists of 14 residues. CDR3 region: CASSLAHLTTEAFF. CDR3 nucleotides: TGTGCCAGCAGCTTAGCTCACCTTACGACTGAAGCTTTCTTT.

The V gene is TRBV6-4, the J gene TRBJ2-2, with D tentatively TRBD1 or TRBD2 (5 bases each). CDR1 MRHNA and CDR2 SNTAGT come from the germline V gene. V shed 0 bases and J shed 5 bases, with 7 bases lying between them. The CDR3 consists of 14 residues. The CDR3 DNA sequence: TGTGCCAGCAGTGACTCGGGGGAGACCGGGGAGCTGTTTTTT. It translates to CASSDSGETGELFF.

The chain uses TRBV5-8 and TRBJ2-7; D may be TRBD1 (5 bases). The germline gives CDR1 SGHTS, CDR2 YDEGEE. The ends were cut back, 4 bases at V and 4 bases at J, with 15 bases in the middle. The CDR3 sequence is 14 residues long. In DNA, the CDR3 is TGTGCCAGCAGCCGGACACCAGGATGGTACGAGCAGTACTTC. This encodes CASSRTPGWYEQYF.

The genes are TRBV7-9 and TRBJ2-7, with D hard to call. The V gene lost 1 base and the J gene lost 8 bases, with 15 bases spanning the gap. CDR1 SEHNR and CDR2 FQNEAQ come from the germline V gene (reference sequence). The CDR3 is 14 amino acids. As DNA, the CDR3 is TGTGCCAGCAGCTTAGTTTGGGCGCCCTCCAAGCAGTACTTC. It translates to CASSLVWAPSKQYF.

V usage is TRBV5-1 and J usage is TRBJ1-3; no clear D. The CDR3 contains 14 residues. From germline, CDR1 is SGHRS and CDR2 YFSETQ. Trimming shortened V by 4 bases and J by 2 bases, and 10 bases separated the two germline ends. The CDR3 region has the DNA TGCGCCAGCAGCCCTCAATGGGCTGGAAACACCATATATTTT. This sequence encodes CASSPQWAGNTIYF.